This T cell receptor delta chain was retrieved from a study of human gamma delta and Vdelta1 T cells (dated by TCRdb to 2016 to 2018). For the study in its entirety: The study examined Delta One T cells, which are Vd1+ gamma-delta T cells, as cytotoxic effectors against acute myeloid leukemia.

The CDR3 measures 21 amino acids from cysteine to phenylalanine. Only CDR3 DNA is held: 63 bases, read in frame from base 1. For CDR1 and CDR2, the germline V gene lists TSWWSYY and QGS. Library creation used PCR. The instrument was an Illumina MiSeq. TCRdb recomputed clones from the public reads with CATT; identical DNA rows were then combined. This sample is represented by 550 to 650 delta-chain clones; 19% of them were singletons. Of the sample, 85% to 90% falls within the top ten clones. Concerning this clone: No cognate antigen has been identified for it. A far larger clone differs by one base, so this is likely a read error.

This TCR derives from a human donor in good health. The chain is encoded by TRDV1 joined to TRDJ1; TRDD3 is perhaps the D gene, given 7 matching bases. Material: Vdelta1 gamma-delta T cells from blood. Per the publication, the cell subset or site label means: Vd1+ T cells from peripheral blood. The DNA sequence is as follows: TGTGCTCTTGGGCAACTAGGGCCTTCCCACGCACCTGGGGGTGCCACCGATAAACTCATCTTT. Translated, this is CALGQLGPSHAPGGATDKLIF.